Presented here are 31 T cell receptor beta chains from one specimen sequenced in a study of cytomegalovirus exposure and HLA in healthy donors. Produced via immunoSEQ multiplex PCR; TCRdb's table is partial and in-frame only. Of some 120,000 clones listed, roughly nine tenths were seen once; the top ten hold around 3.5%. Source material: PBMCs. These receptors were collected from a man between 25 and 39 years old in good health and CMV-seronegative.

The V and J genes are TRBV7-9 and TRBJ1-5; 7 nucleotides match TRBD1. In germline, CDR1 is SEHNR, CDR2 FQNEAQ (reference sequence). Trimming removed 5 bases from V and 0 bases from J; junction bases left unmatched: 4. The CDR3 length is 15 residues. CDR3 in DNA: TGTGCCAGCAGCCAGACAGGGCATAGCAATCAGCCCCAGCATTTT. Translated: CASSQTGHSNQPQHF.

This clone was seen just once. The rearrangement links TRBV5-1 to TRBJ1-2; the D is unclear. The CDR3 covers 14 residues. Trimming shortened V by 0 bases and J by 4 bases, and 10 bases separated the two germline ends. Germline values: CDR1 SGHRS, CDR2 YFSETQ. CDR3 sequence reads: CASSLAAQSYGYTF. DNA for the CDR3: TGCGCCAGCAGCTTGGCCGCTCAGTCCTATGGCTACACCTTC.

The genes are TRBV4-3 and TRBJ1-2, with D maybe TRBD1 (5 bases). This CDR3 contains 15 residues. The V end lost 0 bases, the J end lost 8 bases, and 16 bases lay between the germline ends. The germline gives CDR1 LGHNA, CDR2 YSLEER. This chain's CDR3 is CASSQDGGVGKGYTF. In nucleotides, the CDR3 is TGCGCCAGCAGCCAAGATGGGGGGGTCGGGAAAGGCTACACCTTC.

The J gene is TRBJ1-2, the V gene TRBV10-2; 7 bases align to TRBD1. Germline V lookup: CDR1 WSHSY, CDR2 SAAADI. This CDR3 region has 15 residues. The junction had 13 bases not matched to a gene; V was cut back by 6 bases and J by 6 bases. The chain's CDR3 is CASRGGSTGGNGYTF. The CDR3, as DNA: TGCGCCAGCAGAGGGGGCAGTACGGGTGGAAATGGCTACACCTTC.

The V call is TRBV4-2, the J call TRBJ2-7; D perhaps matches TRBD2 (6 bases). The CDR3 length is 16 residues. Trimming left V 0 bases short and J 2 bases short, with 14 bases between. Per the germline V gene, CDR1 is LGHNA and CDR2 is YNFKEQ. The chain's CDR3 is CASSQEGSGLPYEQYF. The CDR3 DNA is TGTGCCAGCAGCCAAGAGGGAAGCGGGCTACCCTACGAGCAGTACTTC.

This sequence joins TRBV27 and TRBJ1-3; 9 nucleotides agree with TRBD1. Germline V gene sequence: CDR1 MNHEY, CDR2 SMNVEV (reference sequence). J was trimmed by 2 bases and V by 4 bases; bases with no gene match: 9. The CDR3 extends over 17 amino acids. As DNA, the CDR3 is TGTGCCAGCAGTTCGGGGACAGGGTCTTTTGCTGGAAACACCATATATTTT. This codes for CASSSGTGSFAGNTIYF.

J is TRBJ1-3 and V is TRBV28; D perhaps matches TRBD1 (5 bases). The V gene's germline CDR1 is MDHEN and CDR2 SYDVKM. The CDR3 extends over 14 amino acids. V was clipped by 7 bases and J by 3 bases, with 13 bases between them. The CDR3 coding sequence is TGTGCCAGCAACCAGGGAATAAATGGAAACACCATATATTTT. Translated, it gives CASNQGINGNTIYF.

The V gene is TRBV11-2, the J gene TRBJ2-5; 10 positions match TRBD2. Germline CDR1 SGHAT, CDR2 FQNNGV. There are 16 residues in the CDR3. V shed 5 bases, J shed 5 bases, and the junction held 11 bases outside the gene matches. The CDR3 bases are TGTGCCAGCAGCAGAGGCAGCGGGGGGGCCTGGGAGACCCAGTACTTC. It is translated as CASSRGSGGAWETQYF.

The chain combines TRBV4-1 with TRBJ2-3; TRBD2 aligns across 14 bases. The germline gives CDR1 MGHRA, CDR2 YSYEKL. J was trimmed by 0 bases and V by 4 bases; bases with no gene match: 6. The CDR3 length is 18 residues. CDR3 bases: TGCGCCAGCAGCCCCGGACTAGCGGGGGGTCCTAGCACAGATACGCAGTATTTT. Protein: CASSPGLAGGPSTDTQYF.

The chain joins TRBV13 to TRBJ2-5; 10 bases map to TRBD2. V lost 0 bases to trimming and J lost 5 bases; unmatched junction nucleotides: 12. Looked up from germline, CDR1 is PRHDT and CDR2 is FYEKMQ (reference sequence). This CDR3 contains 18 residues. CDR3: CASSLGLAGAHGMETQYF. The CDR3 DNA reads as TGTGCCAGCAGCTTAGGCCTAGCGGGGGCCCATGGAATGGAGACCCAGTACTTC.

The chain employs TRBV4-3 and TRBJ1-1, with a weak D call TRBD1 (6 bases). Germline-derived CDR1 and CDR2 are LGHNA and YSLEER. The CDR3 consists of 17 residues. V lost 0 bases and J 8 bases, leaving 22 bases between the germline ends. CDR3 sequence reads: CASSQDSFPGQPGEAFF. Written as DNA, the CDR3 is TGCGCCAGCAGCCAAGATTCATTTCCCGGACAGCCTGGGGAAGCTTTCTTT.

The chain links TRBV7-9 to TRBJ2-2; 9 bases are a match to TRBD1. The germline V gene has CDR1 SEHNR and CDR2 FQNEAQ (reference sequence). Trimming removed 4 bases from V and 3 bases from J; junction bases left unmatched: 3. The CDR3 is 15 residues long. The CDR3 sequence is CASSSGQGYTGELFF. DNA of the CDR3: TGTGCCAGCAGCTCTGGACAGGGGTACACCGGGGAGCTGTTTTTT.

This clone came up once. The chain uses TRBV28 and TRBJ2-3; 8 bases line up with TRBD1. CDR1 MDHEN and CDR2 SYDVKM come from the germline V gene. The J segment lost 0 bases and the V segment lost 2 bases, leaving 4 bases of the junction unmatched. The CDR3 is 16 residues long. The CDR3 nucleotides read TGTGCCAGCAGTTTACAGGGGGCTGTGAGCACAGATACGCAGTATTTT. Translated: CASSLQGAVSTDTQYF.

The chain has TRBV7-9 and TRBJ1-5; tentative D call: TRBD1 (5 bases). The V end was cut by 5 bases, the J end by 2 bases, with 10 bases between. The V gene's germline CDR1 is SEHNR and CDR2 FQNEAQ (reference sequence). The CDR3 loop spans 14 amino acids. Written as DNA, the CDR3 is TGTGCCAGCAGCGCGCAGGGTGGCAATCAGCCCCAGCATTTT. Amino acids: CASSAQGGNQPQHF.

This rearrangement joins TRBV29-1 to TRBJ1-1, with no clear D. Germline V gene sequence: CDR1 SQVTM, CDR2 ANQGSEA. The CDR3 spans 12 residues. The germline V and J ends were trimmed by 4 bases and 0 bases, with 6 bases remaining between them. CDR3 bases: TGCAGCGTTGTACATTTGAACACTGAAGCTTTCTTT. Translated, it gives CSVVHLNTEAFF.

This clone was recorded only once. The chain carries TRBV7-9 and TRBJ2-5; 7 nucleotides line up with TRBD1. There are 14 residues in the CDR3. Germline CDR1 SEHNR, CDR2 FQNEAQ (reference sequence). V shed 5 bases, J shed 5 bases, and the junction held 8 bases outside the gene matches. The CDR3 spells CASSDPTGWETQYF. CDR3 DNA: TGTGCCAGCAGCGACCCGACAGGGTGGGAGACCCAGTACTTC.

V usage is TRBV4-1 and J usage is TRBJ2-1; the match to TRBD2 covers 11 bases. CDR3 size: 20 residues. Germline V gives CDR1 MGHRA, CDR2 YSYEKL. V was clipped by 4 bases and J by 2 bases; unmatched bases: 16. CDR3 nucleotides: TGCGCCAGCAGCCCCCTTGGCCTAGCGGGGGGACGTGGGACCTACAATGAGCAGTTCTTC. This gives the protein CASSPLGLAGGRGTYNEQFF.

This sequence joins TRBV19 and TRBJ2-7, with D tentatively TRBD1 (6 bases). Per germline, CDR1 LNHDA and CDR2 SQIVND (reference sequence). This CDR3 region has 14 residues. Trimming cost V 5 bases and J 4 bases, with 15 bases left between them. The CDR3 nucleotides are TGTGCCAGTAGTCCCTTCTACGGACAGTACGAGCAGTACTTC. Its protein product is CASSPFYGQYEQYF.

Worth noting for this clone: The sample holds other DNA sequences that translate to the same CDR3. CDR3 bases: TGTGCCACCAGCAGAGCGGGCGGAGGCACTGAAGCTTTCTTT. Translated, it gives CATSRAGGGTEAFF. V and J are TRBV15 and TRBJ1-1; no clear D gene. The germline V gene encodes CDR1 LNHNV and CDR2 YYDKDF (reference sequence). The CDR3 covers 14 residues. Trimming cost V 1 base and J 4 bases, with 10 bases left between them. Supplemented by reference TRBV15 and TRBJ1-1, the full variable domain reads DAMVIQNPRYQVTQFGKPVTLSCSQTLNHNVMYWYQQKSSQAPKLLFHYYDKDFNNEADTPDNFQSRRPNTSFCFLDIRSPGLGDTAMYLCATSRAGGGTEAFFGQGTRLTVV.

The chain joins TRBV18 to TRBJ2-7; a weak D match, TRBD1 (8 bases). The ends were cut back, 3 bases at V and 10 bases at J, with 19 bases in the middle. The germline V gene encodes CDR1 KGHSH and CDR2 LQKENI. The CDR3 extends over 14 amino acids. The CDR3 nucleotides are TGTGCCAGCTCACCCTATGGACAGGGAGGGACTCAGTACTTC. Translated, it gives CASSPYGQGGTQYF.

The chain uses TRBV7-2 and TRBJ1-5; the match to TRBD1 covers 7 bases. This CDR3 region has 15 residues. The germline V gene has CDR1 SGHTA and CDR2 FQGNSA. V lost 6 bases to trimming and J lost 3 bases; unmatched junction nucleotides: 8. The chain's CDR3 is CASRSGTANNQPQHF. The CDR3 DNA sequence: TGTGCCAGCAGATCCGGGACAGCGAACAATCAGCCCCAGCATTTT.

The chain links TRBV4-1 to TRBJ2-1, with 9 nucleotides matching TRBD1. V was clipped by 6 bases and J by 8 bases; unmatched bases: 14. The length of the CDR3 is 16 residues. Germline CDR1 MGHRA, CDR2 YSYEKL. The CDR3 coding sequence is TGCGCCAGCAGGCCCTTCCACAGGGGGCTTGCGGATGAGCAGTTCTTC. It is translated as CASRPFHRGLADEQFF.

The rearrangement links TRBV19 to TRBJ1-5; D is uncertain. Germline lookup yields CDR1 LNHDA and CDR2 SQIVND (reference sequence). This CDR3 comprises 13 residues. V lost 0 bases, J lost 5 bases, and 5 bases lay in between. The CDR3 protein is CASSIDPYQPQHF. CDR3 in DNA: TGTGCCAGTAGTATAGACCCTTATCAGCCCCAGCATTTT.

Comments on this clone: The same CDR3 arises from other DNA sequences in this sample as well. The chain has TRBV27 and TRBJ2-3, with TRBD1 matching 9 bases. With 2 bases clipped from V and 3 bases from J, the junction kept 0 bases outside the gene matches. This CDR3 is built from 14 residues. Germline CDR1 and CDR2: MNHEY and SMNVEV (reference sequence). The CDR3 region is CASSLDRGTDTQYF. In DNA form, the CDR3 reads TGTGCCAGCAGTTTAGACAGGGGGACAGATACGCAGTATTTT.

The V gene is TRBV6-5, the J gene TRBJ2-2; 10 bases map to TRBD2. The length of the CDR3 is 14 residues. V lost 6 bases, J lost 4 bases, and 2 bases stayed unmatched. Per germline, CDR1 MNHEY and CDR2 SVGAGI. The CDR3 sequence: CASRTSGATGELFF. The DNA for the CDR3 is TGTGCCAGCAGAACTAGCGGGGCCACCGGGGAGCTGTTTTTT.

The V and J genes are TRBV7-9 and TRBJ1-2; a weak D match, TRBD1 (5 bases). The CDR3 runs to 15 residues. The V gene's germline CDR1 is SEHNR and CDR2 FQNEAQ (reference sequence). Trimming shortened V by 4 bases and J by 4 bases, and 16 bases separated the two germline ends. DNA of the CDR3: TGTGCCAGCAGCTGGGAGGGGCCTATCCCCTATGGCTACACCTTC. Protein product: CASSWEGPIPYGYTF.

The chain has TRBV28 and TRBJ1-2; 7 bases match TRBD1. Trimming at V came to 2 bases and at J to 3 bases, leaving 6 bases not matched to a gene. CDR1 is MDHEN and CDR2 is SYDVKM in the germline V gene. The CDR3 sequence is 15 residues long. CDR3 protein: CASSLEGAWDYGYTF. Written as DNA, the CDR3 is TGTGCCAGCAGTTTAGAGGGGGCGTGGGACTATGGCTACACCTTC.

This clone was counted ten times or more. CDR3 DNA sequence: TGTGCCAGCAGCAAAGAAGTGGGGCTAGCGGGGGCCACAGATACGCAGTATTTT. It codes for CASSKEVGLAGATDTQYF. The chain uses TRBV21-1 and TRBJ2-3; the D call of TRBD2 is as the table states it, not checked on the DNA. TRBV21-1 is deemed a pseudogene. The CDR3 spans 18 residues.

V gene TRBV19 combines with J gene TRBJ1-2, with a weak D call TRBD1 (6 bases). Germline V gene lookup returns CDR1 LNHDA and CDR2 SQIVND (reference sequence). V was pared by 3 bases and J by 6 bases, with 11 bases between. CDR3 length: 13 amino acids. The CDR3 sequence is CASSITGSHGYTF. The CDR3 nucleotides are TGTGCCAGTAGTATTACAGGGTCCCATGGCTACACCTTC. The whole variable domain, filled in from reference TRBV19 and TRBJ1-2, reads DGGITQSPKYLFRKEGQNVTLSCEQNLNHDAMYWYRQDPGQGLRLIYYSQIVNDFQKGDIAEGYSVSREKKESFPLTVTSAQKNPTAFYLCASSITGSHGYTFGSGTRLTVV.

The J gene is TRBJ1-4, the V gene TRBV19; 7 bases are shared with TRBD1. V shed 0 bases and J 7 bases; nucleotides not matched to a gene: 8. Germline V lookup: CDR1 LNHDA, CDR2 SQIVND (reference sequence). The CDR3 runs 16 residues. CDR3 bases: TGTGCCAGTAGTATAGATCTCGGCAGGGGGACTGAAAAACTGTTTTTT. Its protein product is CASSIDLGRGTEKLFF.

V gene TRBV27 combines with J gene TRBJ2-7, with 8 bases fitting TRBD2. CDR3 length equals 14 residues. Germline CDR1 is MNHEY and CDR2 is SMNVEV (reference sequence). With 4 bases clipped from V and 4 bases from J, the junction kept 6 bases outside the gene matches. Here the CDR3 reads CASSWGSGEYEQYF. CDR3 nucleotides: TGTGCCAGCAGTTGGGGTAGCGGGGAGTACGAGCAGTACTTC.